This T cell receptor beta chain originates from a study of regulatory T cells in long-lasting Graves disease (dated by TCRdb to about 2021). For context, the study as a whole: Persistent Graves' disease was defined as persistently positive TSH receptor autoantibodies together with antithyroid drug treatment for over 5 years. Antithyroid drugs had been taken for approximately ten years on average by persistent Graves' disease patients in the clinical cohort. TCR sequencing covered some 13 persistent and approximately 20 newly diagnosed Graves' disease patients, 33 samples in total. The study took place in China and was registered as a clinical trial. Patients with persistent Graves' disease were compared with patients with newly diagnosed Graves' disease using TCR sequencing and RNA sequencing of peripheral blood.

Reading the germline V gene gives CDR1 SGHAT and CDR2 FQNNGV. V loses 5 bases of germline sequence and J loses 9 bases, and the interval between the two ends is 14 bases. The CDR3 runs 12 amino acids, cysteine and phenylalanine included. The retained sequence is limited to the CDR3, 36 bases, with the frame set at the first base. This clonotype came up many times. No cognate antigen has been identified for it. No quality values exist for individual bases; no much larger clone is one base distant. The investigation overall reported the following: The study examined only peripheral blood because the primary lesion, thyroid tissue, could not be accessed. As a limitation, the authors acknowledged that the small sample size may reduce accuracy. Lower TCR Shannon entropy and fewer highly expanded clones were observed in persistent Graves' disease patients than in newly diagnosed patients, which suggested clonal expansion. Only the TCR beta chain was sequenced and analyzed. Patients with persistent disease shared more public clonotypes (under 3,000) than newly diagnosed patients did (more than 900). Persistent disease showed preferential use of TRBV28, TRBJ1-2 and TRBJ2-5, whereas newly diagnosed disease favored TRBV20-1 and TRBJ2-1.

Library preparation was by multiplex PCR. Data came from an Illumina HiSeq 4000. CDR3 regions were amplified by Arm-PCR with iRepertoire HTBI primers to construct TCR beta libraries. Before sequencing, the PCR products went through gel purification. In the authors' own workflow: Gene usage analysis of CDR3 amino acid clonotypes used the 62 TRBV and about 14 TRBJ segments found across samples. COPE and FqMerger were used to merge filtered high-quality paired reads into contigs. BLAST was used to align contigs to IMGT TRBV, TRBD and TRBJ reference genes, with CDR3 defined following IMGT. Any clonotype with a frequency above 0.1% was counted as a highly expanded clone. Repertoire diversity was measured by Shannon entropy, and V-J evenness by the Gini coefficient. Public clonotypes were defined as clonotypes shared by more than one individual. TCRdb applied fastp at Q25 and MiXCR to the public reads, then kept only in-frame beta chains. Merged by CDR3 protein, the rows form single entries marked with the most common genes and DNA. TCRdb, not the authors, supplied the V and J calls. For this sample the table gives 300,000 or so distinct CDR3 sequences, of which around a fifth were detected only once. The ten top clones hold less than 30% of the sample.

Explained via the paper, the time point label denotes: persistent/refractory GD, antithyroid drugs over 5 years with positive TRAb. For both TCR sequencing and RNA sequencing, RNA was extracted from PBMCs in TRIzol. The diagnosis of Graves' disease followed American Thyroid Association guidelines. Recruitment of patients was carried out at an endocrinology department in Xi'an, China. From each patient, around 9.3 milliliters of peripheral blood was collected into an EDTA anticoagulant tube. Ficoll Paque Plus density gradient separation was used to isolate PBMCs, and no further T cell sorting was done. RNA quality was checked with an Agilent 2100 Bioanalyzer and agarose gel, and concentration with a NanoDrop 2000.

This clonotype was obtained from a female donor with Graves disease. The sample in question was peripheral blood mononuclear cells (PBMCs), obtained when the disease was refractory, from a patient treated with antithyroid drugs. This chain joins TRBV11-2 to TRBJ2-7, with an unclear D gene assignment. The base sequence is TGTGCCAGCAGCCCCCGGATTGAAGGGCAGTACTTC. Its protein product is CASSPRIEGQYF.